The 5 T cell receptor beta chains given below trace back to one sample, sequenced in a study of blood T cell repertoires in COVID-19 (dated by TCRdb to 2020 to 2021). Preparation of the library involved the immunoSEQ multiplex PCR assay. Not all clones reach the TCRdb copy of this immuneACCESS table, which keeps in-frame sequences only. Checked studies attribute under half of the gap to unresolved V genes and leave the rest unexplained. The sample profile shows a few hundred thousand clones; 80% to 90% of them were found once. The ten biggest clones cover less than 3% of the sample. Sequenced: peripheral blood. The receptors stem from a woman between 45 and 65 years old with acute or convalescent COVID-19.

This CDR3 reads CASSLAGGVDSYEQYF. CDR3 in DNA: TGTGCCAGCAGTCTAGCGGGAGGGGTCGACTCCTACGAGCAGTACTTC. The chain links TRBV6-9 to TRBJ2-7; 12 bases agree with TRBD2. The CDR3 contains 16 residues. Per germline, CDR1 MNHGY and CDR2 SVAAGI. Trimming cost V 5 bases and J 0 bases; bases outside gene matches: 5.

The V call is TRBV5-1, the J call TRBJ2-7; possible D gene TRBD2, 6 bases. Deletions cut 1 base from V and 2 bases from J, with 10 bases between. The CDR3 covers 14 residues. Germline loops: CDR1 SGHRS, CDR2 YFSETQ. The CDR3 DNA follows: TGCGCCAGCAGCTTGCCTACTAGCACCTACGAGCAGTACTTC. Translating gives CASSLPTSTYEQYF.

The CDR3 here is CASSPLGGGTEAFF. Written as DNA, the CDR3 is TGTGCCAGCAGCCCGTTGGGAGGGGGCACTGAAGCTTTCTTT. This rearrangement joins TRBV7-3 to TRBJ1-1, with D maybe TRBD1 (6 bases). The V gene's germline CDR1 is SGHTA and CDR2 FQGTGA. This CDR3 comprises 14 residues. V was clipped by 5 bases and J by 4 bases, with 14 bases between them.

V gene TRBV6-5 combines with J gene TRBJ2-1, with 9 bases that match TRBD2. The ends lost 8 bases at V and 3 bases at J; junction bases unmatched: 8. CDR3 size: 15 residues. The V gene's germline CDR1 is MNHEY and CDR2 SVGAGI. DNA of the CDR3: TGTGCCAGCCGGCGCACTAGCGGGTTCTACAATGAGCAGTTCTTC. Protein product: CASRRTSGFYNEQFF.

The chain joins TRBV5-6 to TRBJ2-3; 12 bases agree with TRBD2. The V segment lost 4 bases and the J segment 3 bases; nucleotides outside the gene matches: 6. Per germline, CDR1 SGHDT and CDR2 YYEEEE. The CDR3 extends over 16 amino acids. In DNA form, the CDR3 reads TGTGCCAGCAGCCCCCTAGCGGGAGGGCCGACAGATACGCAGTATTTT. Protein sequence: CASSPLAGGPTDTQYF.